This T cell receptor (beta chain) emerged from a study of blood T cells in healthy people across ages. Then a second PCR, running about 6 to 12 cycles, was carried out with a sample-barcoded 5' primer and a J-beta primer mix. TCRdb processed the 5' RACE reads anew with MiXCR; each CDR3 protein has one entry. The sample yields fewer than 2,000,000 distinct CDR3 sequences, 30% to 35% seen once. From germline, CDR1 is SGHAT and CDR2 FQDESV (reference sequence). The J segment lost 2 bases and the V segment lost 2 bases, leaving 6 bases of the junction unmatched. The CDR3 loop spans 17 amino acids. This sequence originates from a woman aged 25 to 39 in good health. Material for sequencing was blood. The gene calls are TRBV11-1 and TRBJ2-2; 9 bases fit TRBD2. CDR3 region: CASSLNSGGLNTGELFF. The CDR3, as DNA: TGTGCCAGCAGCTTAAATAGCGGGGGTCTTAACACCGGGGAGCTGTTTTTT.